This entry lists 30 T cell receptor beta chains sequenced from one sample in a study of T cell responses to AZD1222 COVID-19 vaccine (dated by TCRdb to the early 2020s). The time point label for this specimen denotes: baseline before first vaccination. Receptors were amplified or captured by the immunoSEQ multiplex PCR assay. TCRdb mirrors the immuneACCESS table, restricted to in-frame sequences. Some clones are absent from its copies; in checked studies, under half trace to an unresolved V gene, and the reason for the others is unknown. In this sample the table shows about 130,000 clones, 89% of which occur a single time. The top ten constitute more than 4% of the sample. This sample comprised peripheral blood, obtained on day 0 of AZD1222 vaccination. The receptors derive from an adult in good health.

The chain links TRBV19 to TRBJ2-6, with no clear D. The germline CDR1 and CDR2 sequences are LNHDA and SQIVND (reference sequence). The CDR3 consists of 17 residues. V was trimmed by 6 bases and J by 0 bases, leaving 15 bases between them. CDR3 sequence reads: CASSDLAGDSGANVLTF. For the CDR3, the DNA is TGTGCCAGTAGCGACCTGGCAGGAGACTCTGGGGCCAACGTCCTGACTTTC.

The genes are TRBV18 and TRBJ1-6, with D possibly being TRBD1 (6 bases). Trimming removed 0 bases from V and 10 bases from J, with 13 bases in between. The CDR3 covers 15 residues. Germline CDR1 and CDR2: KGHSH and LQKENI. CDR3 sequence reads: CASSPPGGIGSPLHF. CDR3 in DNA: TGTGCCAGCTCACCACCAGGGGGTATCGGGTCACCCCTCCACTTT.

CDR3 amino acids: CASSLIVAGGPREQFF. CDR3 sequence (DNA): TGTGCCAGCAGCCTCATCGTGGCGGGGGGGCCGAGAGAGCAGTTCTTC. The gene calls are TRBV3-1 (or the pseudogene TRBV3-2) and TRBJ2-1; 9 bases agree with TRBD2. The CDR3 runs to 16 residues. Looked up from germline, CDR1 is LGHDT and CDR2 is YNNKEL (reference sequence). The trim removed 4 bases at V and 10 bases at J, leaving 14 bases unmatched.

V usage is TRBV28 and J usage is TRBJ1-1, with D hard to call. The V end was cut by 8 bases, the J end by 9 bases, with 13 bases between. The CDR3 loop spans 11 amino acids. The germline V gene encodes CDR1 MDHEN and CDR2 SYDVKM. The CDR3 protein is CASHLGFKAFF. In DNA, the CDR3 is TGTGCCAGCCACCTGGGGTTTAAAGCTTTCTTT.

The rearrangement links TRBV19 to TRBJ1-2; 7 bases line up with TRBD1. Germline lookup yields CDR1 LNHDA and CDR2 SQIVND (reference sequence). Unmatched junction bases numbered 9, after V lost 5 bases and J lost 3 bases. The CDR3 length is 15 residues. In nucleotides, the CDR3 is TGTGCCAGTAGTCTTCCTAGACAGGGAGACTATGGCTACACCTTC. It translates to CASSLPRQGDYGYTF.

The chain is built from TRBV27 and TRBJ2-1; TRBD2 aligns across 8 bases. Germline CDR1 and CDR2: MNHEY and SMNVEV (reference sequence). Unmatched junction bases numbered 10, after V lost 5 bases and J lost 7 bases. This CDR3 is 15 amino acids long. CDR3 residues: CASSSSGVYMNEQFF. CDR3 sequence (DNA): TGTGCCAGCAGTAGTAGCGGGGTGTATATGAATGAGCAGTTCTTC.

This rearrangement joins TRBV12-3 or TRBV12-4 to TRBJ2-7, with D unresolved. The CDR3 consists of 11 residues. V was cut by 4 bases and J by 2 bases, with 3 bases left in between. CDR3 nucleotide sequence: TGTGCCAGCAGTTCAGCCTACGAGCAGTACTTC. This codes for CASSSAYEQYF.

The chain has TRBV28 and TRBJ2-7, with 7 bases matching TRBD1. The CDR3 length is 15 residues. Trimming removed 5 bases from V and 5 bases from J; junction bases left unmatched: 12. Germline V gene sequence: CDR1 MDHEN, CDR2 SYDVKM. The CDR3 nucleotides are TGTGCCAGCAGTAGCGAGGGGGCGTTCGTCCACGAGCAGTACTTC. This sequence encodes CASSSEGAFVHEQYF.

A single count supports this clone. The V gene is TRBV5-4, the J gene TRBJ2-1; a weak D match, TRBD2 (6 bases). Germline loops: CDR1 SGHNT, CDR2 YYREEE (reference sequence). This CDR3 spans 14 amino acids. V lost 2 bases and J lost 3, with 9 bases in between. CDR3 region: CASSFGGDYNEQFF. The DNA for the CDR3 is TGTGCCAGCAGCTTTGGCGGGGACTACAATGAGCAGTTCTTC.

J is TRBJ2-7 and V is TRBV28; perhaps D is TRBD1 or TRBD2 (6 bases each). Germline V gives CDR1 MDHEN, CDR2 SYDVKM. The CDR3 runs to 14 residues. The V gene lost 6 bases and the J gene lost 3 bases, with 15 bases spanning the gap. The CDR3 DNA is TGTGCCAGCAGCCGGGACATCGGGGGCTACGAGCAGTACTTC. This codes for CASSRDIGGYEQYF.

This sequence joins TRBV9 and TRBJ2-1; 7 bases agree with TRBD2. The CDR3 has 15 residues. Germline CDR1 reads SGDLS; CDR2 reads YYNGEE. V was pared by 7 bases and J by 9 bases, with 16 bases of the junction left unmatched. The CDR3 sequence: CASLCFSGQGVEQFF. Written as DNA, the CDR3 is TGTGCCAGCCTGTGCTTTAGCGGGCAGGGAGTTGAGCAGTTCTTC.

The chain uses TRBV5-1 and TRBJ2-5, with TRBD2 matching over 11 bases. CDR3 size: 14 residues. The V gene end was trimmed by 2 bases and the J gene end by 5 bases; junction bases not matched to a gene: 2. CDR1 is SGHRS and CDR2 is YFSETQ in the germline V gene. Here the CDR3 DNA reads TGCGCCAGCAGCTTCGGGACTAGCGGCGAGACCCAGTACTTC. Its translation: CASSFGTSGETQYF. The variable domain in full, with the rest retrieved from reference TRBV5-1 and TRBJ2-5, is KAGVTQTPRYLIKTRGQQVTLSCSPISGHRSVSWYQQTPGQGLQFLFEYFSETQRNKGNFPGRFSGRQFSNSRSEMNVSTLELGDSALYLCASSFGTSGETQYFGPGTRLLVL.

The chain couples TRBV5-1 to TRBJ2-7, with TRBD1 matching 7 bases. The V segment lost 8 bases and the J segment 3 bases; nucleotides outside the gene matches: 11. Germline-derived CDR1 and CDR2 are SGHRS and YFSETQ. The CDR3 is made up of 14 amino acids. The CDR3 here is CASTRQGVYYEQYF. For the CDR3, the DNA is TGCGCCAGTACCCGACAGGGTGTATACTACGAGCAGTACTTC.

This clone was observed a single time. The chain is built from TRBV27 and TRBJ1-1; D is unresolved. CDR3 size: 13 residues. Trimming removed 2 bases at V and 7 bases at J, with 11 bases between. Germline loops: CDR1 MNHEY, CDR2 SMNVEV (reference sequence). CDR3 in amino acids: CASSLGPTVEAFF. In DNA, the CDR3 is TGTGCCAGCAGTTTAGGGCCTACGGTTGAAGCTTTCTTT.

The chain uses TRBV4-2 and TRBJ2-2, with 8 nucleotides matching TRBD1. The CDR3 has 15 residues. Losses at the gene ends were 0 bases for V and 6 bases for J; bases not matched to a gene: 3. Germline lookup yields CDR1 LGHNA and CDR2 YNFKEQ. CDR3 region: CASSQDLTGAGELFF. The CDR3 nucleotides read TGTGCCAGCAGCCAAGACTTGACAGGGGCCGGGGAGCTGTTTTTT.

The chain employs TRBV10-3 and TRBJ1-2; a weak D match, TRBD1 (6 bases). V gave up 0 bases and J gave up 2 bases, with 22 bases separating them. Looked up from germline, CDR1 is ENHRY and CDR2 is SYGVKD. The CDR3 loop spans 19 amino acids. The CDR3 nucleotides are TGTGCCATCAGTGAGTCCCACCCTGGTTTAACAGGGATGAACTATGGCTACACCTTC. As protein: CAISESHPGLTGMNYGYTF.

The genes are TRBV6-1 and TRBJ1-1, with D hard to call. Trimming left V 5 bases short and J 0 bases short, with 10 bases between. This CDR3 has 14 amino acids. The germline gives CDR1 MNHNS, CDR2 SASEGT. CDR3 DNA: TGTGCCAGCAGTACAATTATTATGAACACTGAAGCTTTCTTT. The encoded protein is CASSTIIMNTEAFF.

In its sample, this clone was seen once. The chain carries TRBV5-1 and TRBJ2-5; TRBD1 matches at 7 bases. Trimming removed 3 bases from V and 9 bases from J; junction bases left unmatched: 14. Germline lookup yields CDR1 SGHRS and CDR2 YFSETQ. The CDR3 has 15 residues. For the CDR3, the DNA is TGCGCCAGCAGCTCCAGATACAGACAGGGTGGGGCCCAGTACTTC. This gives the protein CASSSRYRQGGAQYF.

V and J are TRBV30 and TRBJ2-1, with 7 bases identical to TRBD1. In germline, CDR1 is GTSNPN, CDR2 SVGIG (reference sequence). The junction had 4 bases not matched to a gene; V was cut back by 0 bases and J by 2 bases. This CDR3 region has 15 residues. The CDR3 protein is CAWSVSTGAYNEQFF. CDR3 nucleotides: TGTGCCTGGAGTGTTTCAACAGGGGCCTACAATGAGCAGTTCTTC.

This clone has just one count. Written as DNA, the CDR3 is TGTGCCAGCAGTTATAGGTGGACGGAACAATATGGCTACACCTTC. Amino acid sequence: CASSYRWTEQYGYTF. This rearrangement joins TRBV6-2 or TRBV6-3 to TRBJ1-2, with D hard to call. V was clipped by 3 bases and J by 5 bases, with 16 bases between them. Looked up from germline, CDR1 is MNHEY and CDR2 is SVGEGT. The CDR3 totals 15 residues.

The J gene is TRBJ2-4, the V gene TRBV6-5, with D maybe TRBD1 (6 bases). The CDR3 has 14 residues. Trimming pared 7 bases from V and 0 bases from J, leaving 10 bases between. In germline, CDR1 is MNHEY, CDR2 SVGAGI. The CDR3 DNA sequence: TGTGCCAGCAAAACAGGGCTAGCCAAAAACATTCAGTACTTC. Translated, it gives CASKTGLAKNIQYF.

Here the CDR3 reads CASKAGTGNSPLHF. The CDR3 coding sequence is TGTGCCAGCAAGGCCGGGACAGGGAATTCACCCCTCCACTTT. V is TRBV28 and J is TRBJ1-6, with 9 positions matching TRBD1. The CDR3 length is 14 residues. V was pared by 7 bases and J by 7 bases, with 5 bases of the junction left unmatched. CDR1 and CDR2 from the germline V gene are MDHEN and SYDVKM.

The gene calls are TRBV12-3 or TRBV12-4 and TRBJ1-4, with D perhaps matching TRBD1 (6 bases). The V end was cut by 6 bases, the J end by 8 bases, with 13 bases between. CDR3 length: 13 amino acids. CDR3 residues: CASSPGQTEKLFF. In DNA form, the CDR3 reads TGTGCCAGCAGCCCCGGACAGACCGAAAAACTGTTTTTT.

This chain joins TRBV29-1 and TRBJ1-4; 7 nucleotides line up with TRBD1. CDR1 is SQVTM and CDR2 is ANQGSEA in the germline V gene. The CDR3 covers 14 residues. The trim removed 6 bases at V and 0 bases at J, leaving 4 bases unmatched. This chain's CDR3 is CSVDTGATNEKLFF. CDR3 sequence (DNA): TGCAGCGTGGATACAGGGGCAACTAATGAAAAACTGTTTTTT. Together with reference TRBV29-1 and TRBJ1-4, the CDR3 gives the full variable domain: SAVISQKPSRDICQRGTSLTIQCQVDSQVTMMFWYRQQPGQSLTLIATANQGSEATYESGFVIDKFPISRPNLTFSTLTVSNMSPEDSSIYLCSVDTGATNEKLFFGSGTQLSVL.

This chain links TRBV27 with TRBJ1-6; D gene unclear. The CDR3 length is 15 residues. The ends were cut back, 5 bases at V and 4 bases at J, with 12 bases in the middle. Germline V gene sequence: CDR1 MNHEY, CDR2 SMNVEV (reference sequence). CDR3 nucleotides: TGTGCCAGCAGTCCGCGGACCGATTATAATTCACCCCTCCACTTT. It is translated as CASSPRTDYNSPLHF.

This chain connects TRBV18 to TRBJ1-5; D is undetermined. The germline CDR1 and CDR2 sequences are KGHSH and LQKENI. The CDR3 is 14 residues long. V was cut by 2 bases and J by 7 bases, with 12 bases left in between. The CDR3 sequence is CASSPIKGVQPQHF. The CDR3 DNA follows: TGTGCCAGCTCACCAATAAAAGGTGTGCAGCCCCAGCATTTT. The full variable domain, rest sourced from reference TRBV18 and TRBJ1-5, is NAGVMQNPRHLVRRRGQEARLRCSPMKGHSHVYWYRQLPEEGLKFMVYLQKENIIDESGMPKERFSAEFPKEGPSILRIQQVVRGDSAAYFCASSPIKGVQPQHFGDGTRLSIL.

At least ten counts were recorded for this clone. The chain carries TRBV3-1 (or the pseudogene TRBV3-2) and TRBJ1-2, with 8 bases lining up with TRBD1. J was trimmed by 8 bases and V by 0 bases; bases with no gene match: 14. CDR1 is LGHDT, CDR2 YNNKEL, per germline (reference sequence). There are 17 residues in the CDR3. CDR3 DNA: TGTGCCAGCAGCCAAGATCGATCCAGGGGGCGCGAAGAGGGCTACACCTTC. This gives the protein CASSQDRSRGREEGYTF.

This chain uses TRBV5-6 with TRBJ2-7; D is unresolved. Germline V lookup: CDR1 SGHDT, CDR2 YYEEEE. The CDR3 is 15 residues long. The V end was cut by 4 bases, the J end by 2 bases, with 16 bases between. The CDR3 is CASSPGVQAAYEQYF. The CDR3 nucleotides read TGTGCCAGCAGCCCGGGTGTGCAGGCCGCCTACGAGCAGTACTTC.

The chain carries TRBV6-6 and TRBJ2-7, with a possible D match to TRBD1 (6 bases). Looked up from germline, CDR1 is MNHNY and CDR2 is SVGAGI (reference sequence). The CDR3 is made up of 14 amino acids. Trimming stripped 3 bases from V and 4 bases from J, with 13 bases between. CDR3 nucleotide sequence: TGTGCCAGCAGTTATCAGGGGACGACTTACGAGCAGTACTTC. Its protein product is CASSYQGTTYEQYF.

The chain carries TRBV19 and TRBJ2-2; D gene uncertain. The CDR3 is 14 residues long. V was trimmed by 1 base and J by 3 bases, leaving 6 bases between them. Germline CDR1 and CDR2: LNHDA and SQIVND (reference sequence). The CDR3 loop reads CASSIGLYTGELFF. CDR3 nucleotide sequence: TGTGCCAGTAGTATAGGCCTTTACACCGGGGAGCTGTTTTTT.